What follows are 27 T cell receptor beta chains derived from one specimen sequenced in a study of T cell clonality in common variable immunodeficiency. TCRdb keeps only in-frame clones here, not all; method: immunoSEQ multiplex PCR. The sample contains roughly 79,000 clones, none of them singletons. Sequenced input: peripheral blood mononuclear cells. Receptor source: a person aged 18 to 75 in good health.

This clone has a count of ten or more. The CDR3 is cut off 3 residues early in the read; its end comes from the germline J gene. This chain links TRBV19 with TRBJ1-1; no definite D call. The CDR3 is 12 amino acids. V was trimmed by 8 bases and J by 4 bases, leaving 11 bases between them. The germline CDR1 and CDR2 sequences are LNHDA and SQIVND (reference sequence). The CDR3 spells CASLGLGTEAFF. CDR3 DNA, as far as it was read: TGTGCCAGTTTAGGGTTGGGCACTGAA.

This clone was recorded at least ten times. The CDR3 end is not reached by the read, which stops 3 residues before it; the germline J gene fills it in. The rearrangement links TRBV6-2 or TRBV6-3 to TRBJ2-7; D perhaps matches TRBD1 (6 bases). CDR1 MNHEY and CDR2 SVGEGT come from the germline V gene. This CDR3 is built from 13 residues. V was pared by 6 bases and J by 2 bases, with 11 bases between. The CDR3 reads CASRSGTPYEQYF. The CDR3 bases that were read are TGTGCCAGCAGATCCGGGACACCCTACGAG.

In this sample, this clone turned up many times. CDR3 protein: CASSPPASGGEQYF. CDR3 DNA, as far as it was read: TGCGCCAGCAGTCCCCCGGCTAGCGGGGGCGAG. The chain joins TRBV5-1 to TRBJ2-7, with TRBD2 matching over 10 bases. The CDR3 extends 3 residues past the end of the read, so its final part is completed from the germline J gene. The CDR3 has 14 amino acids. Per the germline V gene, CDR1 is SGHRS and CDR2 is YFSETQ. Trimming at V came to 5 bases and at J to 6 bases, leaving 8 bases not matched to a gene. Full variable domain (missing parts from reference TRBV5-1 and TRBJ2-7): KAGVTQTPRYLIKTRGQQVTLSCSPISGHRSVSWYQQTPGQGLQFLFEYFSETQRNKGNFPGRFSGRQFSNSRSEMNVSTLELGDSALYLCASSPPASGGEQYFGPGTRLTVT.

The sample holds many counts of this clone. The read gets to within 3 residues of the CDR3 end, and the germline J gene fills in the rest. The chain joins TRBV18 to TRBJ2-3, with 11 bases lining up with TRBD2. J was trimmed by 4 bases and V by 3 bases; bases with no gene match: 15. The germline V gene encodes CDR1 KGHSH and CDR2 LQKENI. The CDR3 length is 19 residues. Here the CDR3 reads CASSPLLFSGREVADTQYF. The CDR3 bases that were read are TGTGCCAGCTCACCCCTCCTCTTTAGCGGGAGGGAGGTCGCAGATACG.

This clone was found many times. The CDR3 is cut off 3 residues early in the read; its end comes from the germline J gene. The genes are TRBV30 and TRBJ1-4, with no clear D. This CDR3 is built from 14 residues. V lost 3 bases and J lost 7, with 15 bases in between. Germline CDR1 and CDR2: GTSNPN and SVGIG (reference sequence). The chain's CDR3 is CAWSPVIPVEKLFF. The part of the CDR3 DNA that was read is TGTGCCTGGAGCCCGGTCATCCCCGTTGAAAAA. The full variable domain, completed using reference TRBV30 and TRBJ1-4, is SQTIHQWPATLVQPVGSPLSLECTVEGTSNPNLYWYRQAAGRGLQLLFYSVGIGQISSEVPQNLSASRPQDRQFILSSKKLLLSDSGFYLCAWSPVIPVEKLFFGSGTQLSVL.

Only a few counts were recorded for this clone. CDR3 bases read: TGTGCCAGCAGCTTAGCGACAGGGATGAACACTGAA. The encoded protein is CASSLATGMNTE. The full CDR3 reads CASSLATGMNTEAFF. The chain employs TRBV7-2 and TRBJ1-1; 7 bases are a match to TRBD1. Read sequence stops 3 residues before the CDR3 end, and the germline J gene provides the missing end. With V trimmed by 0 bases and J by 0 bases, 1 base remained unmatched. Germline CDR1 is SGHTA and CDR2 is FQGNSA. The CDR3 loop spans 15 amino acids.

This clone has at least ten counts. The CDR3 goes on 3 residues after the read ends, and that part is filled in from the germline J gene. This sequence joins TRBV2 and TRBJ2-5; TRBD2 matches 11 bases. The germline gives CDR1 SNHLY, CDR2 FYNNEI. Germline trimming cut 4 bases from V and 5 bases from J; bases unmatched to any gene: 12. There are 17 residues in the CDR3. The covered CDR3 bases are TGTGCCAGCAGTGGGTGGGTAGCGGGAGGGTCGGGGGAGACC. Its translation is CASSGWVAGGSGET. The CDR3 in its entirety is CASSGWVAGGSGETQYF.

This clone came up many times. Read sequence stops 3 residues before the CDR3 end, and the germline J gene provides the missing end. V is TRBV6-2 or TRBV6-3 and J is TRBJ2-5; 13 nucleotides match TRBD2. Germline CDR1 is MNHEY and CDR2 is SVGEGT. V gave up 5 bases and J gave up 0 bases; unmatched junction bases: 3. This CDR3 is built from 16 residues. Incomplete CDR3 DNA: TGTGCCAGCAGTCCGGGACTAGCGGGATACCAAGAGACC. It yields the protein CASSPGLAGYQET. The complete CDR3 protein is CASSPGLAGYQETQYF.

This clone was observed many times. Coverage ceases 3 residues before the CDR3 finishes, and the germline J gene fills in the end. The chain carries TRBV20-1 and TRBJ2-7, with D possibly matching TRBD2 (6 bases). V was clipped by 5 bases and J by 2 bases, with 19 bases between them. Germline assignment: CDR1 DFQATT and CDR2 SNEGSKA (reference sequence). The CDR3 is made up of 15 amino acids. The CDR3 bases that were read are TGCAGTGCTCAACGCGGGACTTTGGAAGCCTACGAG. It yields the protein CSAQRGTLEAYE. The CDR3 in full is CSAQRGTLEAYEQYF.

This clone was picked up many times. With the read ending 3 residues before the CDR3 end, the germline J gene is used to fill in that end. The chain employs TRBV20-1 and TRBJ2-4; TRBD1 agrees at 8 bases. Germline assignment: CDR1 DFQATT and CDR2 SNEGSKA (reference sequence). The CDR3 is 12 residues long. V trimming: 6 bases; J trimming: 5 bases; junction bases outside the gene matches: 3. The part of the CDR3 DNA that was read is TGCAGTGCCGAGGGACAGGAAAACATT. It translates to CSAEGQENI. The whole CDR3 region reads CSAEGQENIQYF.

This clone was counted at least ten times. Coverage ceases 3 residues before the CDR3 finishes, and the germline J gene fills in the end. The chain combines TRBV5-5 with TRBJ1-2; tentative D call: TRBD1 (5 bases). Germline V gives CDR1 SGHKS, CDR2 YYEKEE (reference sequence). Trimming left V 1 base short and J 3 bases short, with 10 bases between. The CDR3 length is 14 residues. The part of the CDR3 DNA that was read is TGTGCCAGCAGCTTGCAGGGCCGGGACTATGGC. Protein: CASSLQGRDYG. The whole CDR3 is CASSLQGRDYGYTF.

This clone has at least ten counts. The CDR3 end is not reached by the read, which stops 3 residues before it; the germline J gene fills it in. The chain joins TRBV19 to TRBJ2-7, with 8 bases fitting TRBD1. The CDR3 length is 12 residues. J gave up 3 bases and V 8 bases, and 3 bases lay outside the gene matches. Germline V gene lookup returns CDR1 LNHDA and CDR2 SQIVND (reference sequence). The sequenced part of the CDR3 DNA is TGTGCCAGTTCGACAGGGGTCTACGAG. It encodes CASSTGVYE. The full CDR3 sequence reads CASSTGVYEQYF.

In its sample, this clone was seen many times. With the read ending 3 residues before the CDR3 end, the germline J gene is used to fill in that end. This chain connects TRBV10-3 to TRBJ2-5, with unresolved D. Germline V gives CDR1 ENHRY, CDR2 SYGVKD. Deletions cut 1 base from V and 1 base from J, with 7 bases between. This CDR3 contains 14 residues. CDR3 DNA (partial): TGTGCCATCAGTGAGTTCGGTGCCCAAGAGACC. This translates into CAISEFGAQET. The entire CDR3 is CAISEFGAQETQYF.

This clone has at least ten counts. The DNA ends 3 residues before the CDR3 does, and the rest of the CDR3 is filled in from the germline J gene. The genes are TRBV2 and TRBJ1-6; 7 nucleotides line up with TRBD1. The CDR3 is 15 residues long. Germline V lookup: CDR1 SNHLY, CDR2 FYNNEI. With V trimmed by 4 bases and J by 5 bases, 5 bases remained unmatched. The sequenced part of the CDR3 DNA is TGTGCCAGCAGTGTCGGCAGGGGGGATAATTCACCC. Protein product: CASSVGRGDNSP. The CDR3 in full is CASSVGRGDNSPLHF. The entire variable domain, with the rest obtained from reference TRBV2 and TRBJ1-6, is as follows: EPEVTQTPSHQVTQMGQEVILRCVPISNHLYFYWYRQILGQKVEFLVSFYNNEISEKSEIFDDQFSVERPDGSNFTLKIRSTKLEDSAMYFCASSVGRGDNSPLHFGNGTRLTVT.

This clone was observed many times. From the germline J gene comes the end of the CDR3, since the read stops 3 residues before it. The chain uses TRBV24-1 and TRBJ1-1; D remains ambiguous. Trimming stripped 1 base from V and 3 bases from J, with 8 bases between. The germline CDR1 and CDR2 sequences are KGHDR and SFDVKD. The CDR3 sequence is 14 residues long. CDR3 DNA (partial): TGTGCCACCAGTGATTTAGAAGGTCACACTGAA. Protein product: CATSDLEGHTE. The whole CDR3 protein reads CATSDLEGHTEAFF.

This clone was seen ten or more times. The DNA ends 3 residues before the CDR3 does, and the rest of the CDR3 is filled in from the germline J gene. The chain employs TRBV5-6 and TRBJ1-2; 8 bases fit TRBD1. The CDR3 contains 14 residues. The V and J ends lost 4 bases and 0 bases, in that order; junction bases with no gene match: 2. Germline CDR1 and CDR2: SGHDT and YYEEEE. CDR3 bases read: TGTGCCAGCAGCGTGACAGGGGCTAACTATGGC. The encoded protein is CASSVTGANYG. The complete CDR3 reads CASSVTGANYGYTF.

This clone was counted at least ten times. The read ends 3 residues before the CDR3 terminus; that terminus is restored from the germline J gene. This sequence joins TRBV6-2 or TRBV6-3 and TRBJ2-2, with 7 bases that match TRBD1. The CDR3 contains 15 residues. Trimming at V came to 2 bases and at J to 2 bases, leaving 2 bases not matched to a gene. Per germline, CDR1 MNHEY and CDR2 SVGEGT. The CDR3 here is CASSYDRANTGELFF. CDR3 bases read: TGTGCCAGCAGTTACGACAGGGCTAACACCGGGGAG.

This clone occurred many times. Sequencing ends 3 residues short of the CDR3 end; the germline J gene provides the rest. V usage is TRBV6-7 and J usage is TRBJ2-7; 11 bases fit TRBD1. TRBV6-7 is classed as an ORF, of uncertain function. J gave up 1 base and V 5 bases, and 13 bases lay outside the gene matches. The CDR3 sequence is 18 residues long. This CDR3 reads CASSPGSDRGRQSYEQYF. The sequenced part of the CDR3 DNA is TGTGCCAGCAGTCCGGGGTCGGACAGGGGGCGACAATCCTACGAG.

Comments on this clone: The read stops 3 residues short of the end of the CDR3; the missing end is completed from the germline J gene. The genes are TRBV2 and TRBJ2-4, with TRBD2 identical over 11 bases. The CDR3 length is 16 residues. The V gene end was trimmed by 6 bases and the J gene end by 1 base; junction bases not matched to a gene: 5. Germline CDR1 and CDR2: SNHLY and FYNNEI. CDR3 residues: CASRIRTSGAKNIQYF. CDR3 bases read: TGTGCCAGCAGGATTAGGACTAGCGGGGCCAAAAACATT. The entire variable domain, with the rest obtained from reference TRBV2 and TRBJ2-4, is as follows: EPEVTQTPSHQVTQMGQEVILRCVPISNHLYFYWYRQILGQKVEFLVSFYNNEISEKSEIFDDQFSVERPDGSNFTLKIRSTKLEDSAMYFCASRIRTSGAKNIQYFGAGTRLSVL.

Details on this clone: The sequence runs out 3 residues before the end of the CDR3; the remainder is reconstructed from the germline J gene. The chain uses TRBV20-1 and TRBJ1-6; 9 bases match TRBD1. This CDR3 spans 15 amino acids. In germline, CDR1 is DFQATT, CDR2 SNEGSKA (reference sequence). V trimming: 6 bases; J trimming: 7 bases; junction bases outside the gene matches: 10. This chain's CDR3 is CSASPGQGINSPLHF. The sequenced part of the CDR3 DNA is TGCAGTGCGTCGCCGGGACAGGGAATAAATTCACCC.

This clone was observed many times. CDR3 amino acids: CSVTGTGYGYTF. CDR3 DNA (partial): TGCAGCGTTACCGGGACAGGGTATGGC. The chain carries TRBV29-1 and TRBJ1-2, with 9 bases matching TRBD1. The DNA ends 3 residues before the CDR3 does, and the rest of the CDR3 is filled in from the germline J gene. In germline, CDR1 is SQVTM, CDR2 ANQGSEA. The V and J ends lost 5 bases and 5 bases, in that order; junction bases with no gene match: 3. This CDR3 comprises 12 residues. Together with reference TRBV29-1 and TRBJ1-2, the CDR3 gives the full variable domain: SAVISQKPSRDICQRGTSLTIQCQVDSQVTMMFWYRQQPGQSLTLIATANQGSEATYESGFVIDKFPISRPNLTFSTLTVSNMSPEDSSIYLCSVTGTGYGYTFGSGTRLTVV.

This clone was counted ten times or more. The read is 3 residues too short to cover the CDR3 end, so that end is filled in from the germline J gene. The V gene is TRBV19, the J gene TRBJ1-1, with D unclear. Germline assignment: CDR1 LNHDA and CDR2 SQIVND (reference sequence). This CDR3 spans 15 amino acids. The V gene lost 1 base and the J gene lost 3 bases, with 12 bases spanning the gap. The CDR3 loop is CASSIAAGMDTEAFF. The CDR3 DNA, read in part, is TGTGCCAGTAGTATAGCCGCGGGTATGGACACTGAA.

This clone occurred many times. The DNA ends 3 residues before the CDR3 does, and the rest of the CDR3 is filled in from the germline J gene. V gene TRBV7-2 combines with J gene TRBJ1-1; 8 bases match TRBD1. V was clipped by 5 bases and J by 4 bases; unmatched bases: 3. The CDR3 covers 13 residues. The germline gives CDR1 SGHTA, CDR2 FQGNSA. The CDR3 reads CASSPGGVTEAFF. The sequenced part of the CDR3 DNA is TGTGCCAGCAGCCCAGGGGGCGTCACTGAA.

This clone was seen repeatedly, ten times or more. The read terminates 3 residues ahead of where the CDR3 ends, so the germline J gene completes it. The chain has TRBV30 and TRBJ2-7; TRBD2 matches 11 bases. This CDR3 has 16 amino acids. The V gene's germline CDR1 is GTSNPN and CDR2 SVGIG (reference sequence). V lost 0 bases, J lost 1 base, and 5 bases stayed unmatched. The CDR3 bases that were read are TGTGCCTGGAGTGTATCCCGGACTAGCGGGTCCTACGAG. This codes for CAWSVSRTSGSYE. The complete CDR3 reads CAWSVSRTSGSYEQYF.

This clone was detected ten times or more. The CDR3 end lies 3 residues beyond the end of the read and is filled in from the germline J gene. The genes are TRBV20-1 and TRBJ2-3; D might be TRBD2 (6 bases). The CDR3 extends over 14 amino acids. The V gene's germline CDR1 is DFQATT and CDR2 SNEGSKA (reference sequence). With 5 bases removed from V and 4 bases from J, the gap between germline ends came to 16 bases. The sequenced part of the CDR3 DNA is TGCAGTGCTCCGGGACTCCCAGCCGCAGATACG. Protein sequence: CSAPGLPAADT. The entire CDR3 is CSAPGLPAADTQYF.

This clone was counted many times. Sequencing ends 3 residues short of the CDR3 end; the germline J gene provides the rest. The chain combines TRBV19 with TRBJ1-5; TRBD1 aligns across 7 bases. There are 15 residues in the CDR3. Germline V gene sequence: CDR1 LNHDA, CDR2 SQIVND (reference sequence). V dropped 5 bases and J dropped 3; count of bases not matched to a gene: 7. The CDR3 sequence is CASSSDRAINQPQHF. The covered CDR3 bases are TGTGCCAGTAGTTCTGACAGGGCCATCAATCAGCCC.

There are many counts of this clone. The read is 3 residues too short to cover the CDR3 end, so that end is filled in from the germline J gene. The V call is TRBV6-2 or TRBV6-3, the J call TRBJ2-1, with 9 bases matching TRBD2. This CDR3 is built from 15 residues. Trimming cost V 5 bases and J 4 bases; bases outside gene matches: 6. From germline, CDR1 is MNHEY and CDR2 SVGEGT. CDR3 in amino acids: CASSGPSGMYNEQFF. CDR3 bases read: TGTGCCAGCAGTGGGCCTAGCGGGATGTACAATGAG.